These 22 T cell receptor beta chains share one sample of origin, sequenced in a study of vaccination effects on CD4 cells after COVID-19 (dated by TCRdb to between 2021 and 2024). After approximately eleven days of culture, CD4+ T cells were isolated with the EasySep CD4+ T cell isolation kit. Two doses of either the BNT162b2 or the mRNA-1273 mRNA SARS-CoV-2 vaccine were administered to participants. Library preparation was by the immunoSEQ multiplex PCR assay. Drawn from immuneACCESS, this table holds only the in-frame rearrangements with V and J called that TCRdb kept. Clones are partly lost; checked studies trace under half to an unresolved V gene and leave the rest unexplained. This sample is represented by 40,000 to 45,000 clones; 55% to 80% of them were singletons. The biggest ten clones account for under 10% of the sample. The antigens for these receptors are not known. The source was CD4+ T cells from PBMCs cultured without peptide, collected after COVID-19 vaccination. Source of these receptors: a human donor who received a COVID-19 vaccine.

This chain connects TRBV10-3 to TRBJ2-1; a weak D match, TRBD1 (5 bases). The germline V gene encodes CDR1 ENHRY and CDR2 SYGVKD. V was cut by 5 bases and J by 2 bases, with 16 bases left in between. The CDR3 totals 16 residues. CDR3 sequence: CAISSTGNTTYNEQFF. The CDR3 coding sequence is TGTGCCATCAGTTCTACAGGAAACACCACCTACAATGAGCAGTTCTTC.

The chain joins TRBV27 to TRBJ2-5; D call uncertain. Trimming took 0 bases from V and 3 from J, leaving 8 bases between them. This CDR3 spans 14 amino acids. Germline V gene data show CDR1 as MNHEY and CDR2 as SMNVEV (reference sequence). The DNA of the CDR3 is TGTGCCAGCAGTTTATCTGGCGGAGAAGAGACCCAGTACTTC. Protein sequence: CASSLSGGEETQYF.

V usage is TRBV5-1 and J usage is TRBJ1-1, with TRBD1 as a possible D gene (6 bases). The V end lost 4 bases, the J end lost 1 base, and 11 bases lay between the germline ends. The length of the CDR3 is 14 residues. Germline V gene sequence: CDR1 SGHRS, CDR2 YFSETQ. The CDR3 region has the DNA TGCGCCAGCAGCACAGGGCAAGGGAACACTGAAGCTTTCTTT. The encoded protein is CASSTGQGNTEAFF.

This clone occurred a few times. V gene TRBV24-1 combines with J gene TRBJ1-6; weak D call: TRBD1 (5 bases). This CDR3 is built from 15 residues. Trimming stripped 4 bases from V and 9 bases from J, with 15 bases between. Germline loops: CDR1 KGHDR, CDR2 SFDVKD. CDR3: CATSDSSGTGSPLHF. CDR3 in DNA: TGTGCCACCAGTGACTCGAGCGGGACCGGTTCACCCCTCCACTTT.

The chain combines TRBV7-6 with TRBJ2-7; perhaps TRBD2 as D (6 bases). This CDR3 spans 14 amino acids. The V and J ends lost 2 bases and 3 bases respectively, with 11 bases between them. Germline loops: CDR1 SGHVS, CDR2 FNYEAQ. The CDR3 spells CASSLNGEVYEQYF. CDR3 nucleotides: TGTGCCAGCAGCTTAAATGGGGAGGTCTACGAGCAGTACTTC.

V and J are TRBV12-3 or TRBV12-4 and TRBJ1-5; D uncertain. The V gene lost 3 bases and the J gene lost 7 bases, with 4 bases spanning the gap. The CDR3 is made up of 11 amino acids. For the CDR3, the DNA is TGTGCCAGCAGTTTTGGCCAGCCCCAGCATTTT. This sequence encodes CASSFGQPQHF.

The chain links TRBV2 to TRBJ1-1; D call uncertain. This CDR3 spans 13 amino acids. Trimming took 6 bases from V and 1 from J, leaving 9 bases between them. Germline CDR1 SNHLY, CDR2 FYNNEI. CDR3 protein: CASRAQPNTEAFF. The CDR3 DNA follows: TGTGCCAGCAGAGCACAGCCGAACACTGAAGCTTTCTTT.

The V call is TRBV6-5, the J call TRBJ1-3; TRBD1 agrees at 9 bases. Trimming removed 2 bases from V and 4 bases from J; junction bases left unmatched: 3. The CDR3 covers 15 residues. Germline CDR1 MNHEY, CDR2 SVGAGI. In DNA form, the CDR3 reads TGTGCCAGCAGTTACGGACAGGGGACAGGAAACACCATATATTTT. It yields the protein CASSYGQGTGNTIYF.

This chain connects TRBV5-6 to TRBJ2-1; the D is unclear. In germline, CDR1 is SGHDT, CDR2 YYEEEE. Between the trimmed V and J ends, which lost 3 bases and 11 bases, there was a span of 15 bases. The CDR3 contains 13 residues. The CDR3 loop reads CASSSIDKTKQFF. The CDR3 bases are TGTGCCAGCAGCTCGATAGACAAGACCAAGCAGTTCTTC.

The rearrangement uses TRBV6-5 and TRBJ1-1; D is ambiguous. The CDR3 has 14 amino acids. The ends were cut back, 6 bases at V and 4 bases at J, with 15 bases in the middle. From germline, CDR1 is MNHEY and CDR2 SVGAGI. For the CDR3, the DNA is TGTGCCAGCAGACCATTAACGGGAACCACTGAAGCTTTCTTT. Translation: CASRPLTGTTEAFF.

This chain connects TRBV6-4 to TRBJ2-7, with 7 bases lining up with TRBD1. The CDR3 has 14 residues. CDR1 and CDR2 (germline): MRHNA, SNTAGT. V lost 6 bases to trimming and J lost 3 bases; unmatched junction nucleotides: 8. CDR3 protein: CASSHRDSRYEQYF. CDR3 coding DNA: TGTGCCAGCAGCCACCGGGACAGCCGCTACGAGCAGTACTTC.

This clone was observed a handful of times. This sequence joins TRBV19 and TRBJ1-2, with 7 nucleotides matching TRBD1. This CDR3 is built from 17 residues. CDR1 LNHDA and CDR2 SQIVND come from the germline V gene (reference sequence). V gave up 5 bases and J gave up 7 bases; unmatched junction bases: 19. The CDR3 nucleotides are TGTGCCAGTAGTGCCCCGGGACAGACTACCGGGCCTGGTGGCTACACCTTC. Its protein is CASSAPGQTTGPGGYTF.

The V call is TRBV7-9, the J call TRBJ1-6; no definite D call. There are 15 residues in the CDR3. V lost 3 bases and J 9 bases, leaving 15 bases between the germline ends. The V gene's germline CDR1 is SEHNR and CDR2 FQNEAQ (reference sequence). Here the CDR3 DNA reads TGTGCCAGCAGCTTGGGCAGGATGGCCGTTTCACCCCTCCACTTT. It translates to CASSLGRMAVSPLHF.

V and J are TRBV18 and TRBJ1-2, with 8 nucleotides matching TRBD1. Per germline, CDR1 KGHSH and CDR2 LQKENI. V shed 3 bases, J shed 8 bases, and the junction held 14 bases outside the gene matches. The CDR3 spans 16 residues. CDR3 nucleotides: TGTGCCAGCTCACCTTATCTTCCGGGACAGGATGACGGCTACACCTTC. Protein product: CASSPYLPGQDDGYTF.

This clone was picked up a small number of times. The chain carries TRBV4-2 and TRBJ2-7, with 10 bases identical to TRBD2. Germline lookup yields CDR1 LGHNA and CDR2 YNFKEQ. The CDR3 totals 14 residues. V lost 4 bases and J lost 2; bases outside the gene matches: 2. Here the CDR3 reads CASSPSGGTYEQYF. The CDR3 region has the DNA TGTGCCAGCAGCCCTAGCGGGGGAACCTACGAGCAGTACTTC.

This clone was observed a few times. This chain links TRBV5-4 with TRBJ1-6; 9 bases line up with TRBD1. V trimming: 7 bases; J trimming: 5 bases; junction bases outside the gene matches: 4. The CDR3 spans 14 residues. Germline V gene sequence: CDR1 SGHNT, CDR2 YYREEE (reference sequence). The CDR3 spells CASRGQGNNSPLHF. The CDR3 nucleotides read TGTGCCAGCCGAGGACAGGGGAATAATTCACCCCTCCACTTT.

This clone was counted once. The chain uses TRBV19 and TRBJ2-5; 7 bases line up with TRBD2. The CDR3 has 17 residues. Germline CDR1 and CDR2: LNHDA and SQIVND (reference sequence). Trimming removed 5 bases from V and 1 base from J; junction bases left unmatched: 13. CDR3 in amino acids: CASSFILAAGSQETQYF. CDR3 DNA sequence: TGTGCCAGTAGTTTTATTTTGGCAGCGGGAAGCCAAGAGACCCAGTACTTC.

The chain recombines TRBV6-5 with TRBJ2-3; D unclear. This CDR3 contains 14 residues. Germline lookup yields CDR1 MNHEY and CDR2 SVGAGI. Trimming cost V 8 bases and J 2 bases, with 14 bases left between them. For the CDR3, the DNA is TGTGCCAGCCGTTCGCCGAGAACCACAGATACGCAGTATTTT. As protein: CASRSPRTTDTQYF.

This chain connects TRBV5-4 to TRBJ2-7; 7 bases are shared with TRBD2. Germline trimming cut 4 bases from V and 2 bases from J; bases unmatched to any gene: 6. The CDR3 loop spans 14 amino acids. The V gene's germline CDR1 is SGHNT and CDR2 YYREEE (reference sequence). The CDR3 protein is CASSPSLAPYEQYF. CDR3 coding DNA: TGTGCCAGCAGCCCTTCACTAGCGCCCTACGAGCAGTACTTC.

This sequence joins TRBV28 and TRBJ2-7; D gene uncertain. Germline-derived CDR1 and CDR2 are MDHEN and SYDVKM. Deletions cut 2 bases from V and 0 bases from J, with 11 bases between. This CDR3 has 15 amino acids. Here the CDR3 DNA reads TGTGCCAGCAGTTTAATTGCGGCATCCTCCTACGAGCAGTACTTC. This gives the protein CASSLIAASSYEQYF.

The chain couples TRBV5-1 to TRBJ2-5, with a possible D match to TRBD1 (6 bases). The ends were cut back, 0 bases at V and 5 bases at J, with 11 bases in the middle. This CDR3 comprises 14 residues. Germline-derived CDR1 and CDR2 are SGHRS and YFSETQ. CDR3 in amino acids: CASSLVGGRETQYF. In DNA form, the CDR3 reads TGCGCCAGCAGCTTGGTTGGGGGCCGGGAGACCCAGTACTTC.

The sample holds one count of this clone. The V and J genes are TRBV29-1 and TRBJ1-2; 7 bases are a match to TRBD1. The CDR3 length is 14 residues. Germline lookup yields CDR1 SQVTM and CDR2 ANQGSEA. V dropped 5 bases and J dropped 4; count of bases not matched to a gene: 10. CDR3 region: CSVSGGANPYGYTF. DNA of the CDR3: TGCAGCGTTTCAGGGGGGGCGAACCCCTATGGCTACACCTTC.